Below, 14 T cell receptor beta chains from the same sample are listed, as sequenced in a study of blood T cell repertoires in COVID-19. Data came from immunoSEQ multiplex PCR; TCRdb stores just in-frame clones and leaves some out. Here the sample spans 70,000 to 95,000 clones, around 89% being singletons. Sequencing was performed on peripheral blood. These receptors all stem from a man aged 65-85 years with active or convalescent COVID-19.

V usage is TRBV6-5 and J usage is TRBJ1-5, with TRBD1 matching 8 bases. The CDR3 is made up of 15 amino acids. The germline CDR1 and CDR2 sequences are MNHEY and SVGAGI. J gave up 9 bases and V 4 bases, and 11 bases lay outside the gene matches. CDR3 coding DNA: TGTGCCAGCAGTTTCGACAGGGGCGGAATCGGGCCCCAGCATTTT. Translating gives CASSFDRGGIGPQHF.

The CDR3 bases are TGTGCCAGCAGTTTAAACTACCCCTTCGGCGAGCAGTACTTC. It codes for CASSLNYPFGEQYF. V and J are TRBV27 and TRBJ2-7; no definite D call. Trimming removed 2 bases at V and 6 bases at J, with 14 bases between. Germline V lookup: CDR1 MNHEY, CDR2 SMNVEV (reference sequence). The length of the CDR3 is 14 residues.

This rearrangement joins TRBV28 to TRBJ2-7; 7 nucleotides match TRBD1. The germline CDR1 and CDR2 sequences are MDHEN and SYDVKM. This CDR3 region has 14 residues. J lost 4 bases, V lost 8 bases, and 11 bases had no gene match. CDR3 bases: TGTGCCAGCGTAACGACAGGGCCCCTTTACGAGCAGTACTTC. Residues: CASVTTGPLYEQYF.

The chain combines TRBV19 with TRBJ1-1; no reliable D call. V lost 2 bases and J 5 bases, leaving 15 bases between the germline ends. CDR1 is LNHDA, CDR2 SQIVND, per germline (reference sequence). This CDR3 comprises 15 residues. In DNA, the CDR3 is TGTGCCAGTAGTATACTCCCCGGGAGACGGACTGAAGCTTTCTTT. It is translated as CASSILPGRRTEAFF.

Written as DNA, the CDR3 is TGTGCCAGCAGAGCCTTGGGGGAGGGCCACGAGCAGTACTTC. It translates to CASRALGEGHEQYF. The chain employs TRBV27 and TRBJ2-7; 7 bases are shared with TRBD2. This CDR3 region has 14 residues. V gave up 6 bases and J gave up 5 bases; unmatched junction bases: 10. From germline, CDR1 is MNHEY and CDR2 SMNVEV (reference sequence).

The chain is built from TRBV6-1 and TRBJ2-3; TRBD1 matches 8 bases. The germline V gene has CDR1 MNHNS and CDR2 SASEGT. With 4 bases clipped from V and 2 bases from J, the junction kept 8 bases outside the gene matches. The CDR3 is 16 residues long. The chain's CDR3 is CASSGKQGVFTDTQYF. The CDR3 nucleotides read TGTGCCAGCAGTGGAAAACAGGGGGTTTTCACAGATACGCAGTATTTT.

The genes are TRBV6-4 and TRBJ2-7, with 7 positions matching TRBD1. The CDR3 totals 14 residues. From germline, CDR1 is MRHNA and CDR2 SNTAGT. V lost 5 bases to trimming and J lost 7 bases; unmatched junction nucleotides: 11. For the CDR3, the DNA is TGTGCCAGCAGTCCACGACAGGGAGCTGCGGAGCAGTACTTC. It specifies CASSPRQGAAEQYF.

The chain carries TRBV7-2 and TRBJ2-1; 8 bases map to TRBD2. Germline CDR1 is SGHTA and CDR2 is FQGNSA. The CDR3 covers 14 residues. With 2 bases clipped from V and 6 bases from J, the junction kept 3 bases outside the gene matches. The CDR3 loop reads CASSLKGLANEQFF. DNA of the CDR3: TGTGCCAGCAGCTTAAAAGGACTAGCCAATGAGCAGTTCTTC.

This clone was seen a handful of times. The chain employs TRBV6-5 and TRBJ2-1; maybe TRBD2 (5 bases). The V end lost 2 bases, the J end lost 0 bases, and 8 bases lay between the germline ends. Germline values: CDR1 MNHEY, CDR2 SVGAGI. The CDR3 sequence is 15 residues long. DNA of the CDR3: TGTGCCAGCAGTTACCAGCGGAGCTCCTACAATGAGCAGTTCTTC. It codes for CASSYQRSSYNEQFF.

This rearrangement joins TRBV6-5 to TRBJ1-1; D perhaps matches TRBD1 (5 bases). This CDR3 is 14 amino acids long. V lost 5 bases and J 0 bases, leaving 10 bases between the germline ends. Germline V gene sequence: CDR1 MNHEY, CDR2 SVGAGI. The CDR3 coding sequence is TGTGCCAGCAGTAGGACACTTATGAACACTGAAGCTTTCTTT. It translates to CASSRTLMNTEAFF.

The chain recombines TRBV5-1 with TRBJ1-3, with 8 bases that match TRBD1. The V gene's germline CDR1 is SGHRS and CDR2 YFSETQ. J lost 1 base, V lost 1 base, and 4 bases had no gene match. There are 16 residues in the CDR3. The CDR3 loop is CASSLTGGISGNTIYF. The CDR3 DNA sequence: TGCGCCAGCAGCTTGACAGGGGGTATTTCTGGAAACACCATATATTTT.

The V and J genes are TRBV19 and TRBJ1-1; D remains ambiguous. Trimming shortened V by 6 bases and J by 1 base, and 9 bases separated the two germline ends. Looked up from germline, CDR1 is LNHDA and CDR2 is SQIVND (reference sequence). This CDR3 has 13 residues. The CDR3 coding sequence is TGTGCCAGTAGAGGCCCAGGGAACACTGAAGCTTTCTTT. It is translated as CASRGPGNTEAFF.

V gene TRBV6-5 combines with J gene TRBJ2-1; TRBD2 agrees at 8 bases. The V gene end was trimmed by 8 bases and the J gene end by 4 bases; junction bases not matched to a gene: 7. The CDR3 is 14 residues long. The germline CDR1 and CDR2 sequences are MNHEY and SVGAGI. In DNA, the CDR3 is TGTGCCAGCCCGGGACTAGGAGGGTACAATGAGCAGTTCTTC. Translation gives CASPGLGGYNEQFF.

The V and J genes are TRBV6-5 and TRBJ2-3, with D unclear. V gave up 2 bases and J gave up 3 bases, with 6 bases separating them. The CDR3 spans 13 residues. Per germline, CDR1 MNHEY and CDR2 SVGAGI. The CDR3 DNA is TGTGCCAGCAGTTACAGACTTACAGATACGCAGTATTTT. Translation gives CASSYRLTDTQYF.